This T cell receptor (beta chain) was profiled in a study of T cells in localized non-small cell lung cancer. V was shortened by 3 bases and J by 1 base, with 10 bases between the two germline ends. There are 15 residues in the CDR3. Germline lookup yields CDR1 MDHEN and CDR2 SYDVKM. General observations from the study: Clonality peaked in uninvolved adjacent lung rather than tumor. Elevated circulating T cell density in blood was associated with longer overall survival. Median detection of top 100 tumor clones in adjacent lung was 57 clones. As only one tumor region underwent sequencing, heterogeneity remains possible.

A note on this clone: Its antigen is not known.

TCRdb's table, derived via immunoSEQ multiplex PCR, lists solely in-frame clones and lacks some. The repertoire holds 130,000 or so clones, roughly 90% seen once, with around 1.7% in the top ten. This clonotype was obtained from a female donor older than 55 with stage I lung adenocarcinoma. Sequencing was performed on peripheral blood, taken before any cancer treatment. This chain links TRBV28 with TRBJ1-3; D ambiguous. CDR3 nucleotides: TGTGCCAGCAGTTTGATACTGAGATCTGGAAACACCATATATTTT. Protein sequence: CASSLILRSGNTIYF.